This T cell receptor (beta chain) stems from a study of blood T cell repertoires in COVID-19. Enrollment of patients from Seattle took place during active infection, with longitudinal follow-up. The germline V gene encodes CDR1 SGHRS and CDR2 YFSETQ. Trimming pared 0 bases from V and 4 bases from J, leaving 10 bases between. This CDR3 region has 15 residues. Concerning this clone: This same CDR3 is encoded by further DNA sequences in the sample.

In the authors' methods: Amplification of reference gene primers was used by the study to estimate nucleated cell counts. The data were produced by immunoSEQ multiplex PCR, yet TCRdb's version contains in-frame clones alone and is incomplete. V and J calls and clone size are as listed in that table; D and trimming were resolved from the DNA. The sample comprises fewer than 250,000 clones, about 94% of which are singletons, and 0.65% to 0.85% rests with the top ten. The material sequenced was peripheral blood. The receptor comes from a man in his 60s with COVID-19, enrolled during active disease. The J gene is TRBJ1-4, the V gene TRBV5-1; D gene unclear. The CDR3 protein is CASSLAAGVNEKLFF. As DNA, the CDR3 is TGCGCCAGCAGCTTGGCGGCAGGCGTTAATGAAAAACTGTTTTTT.